This TCR beta chain is drawn from a study of cytomegalovirus exposure and HLA in healthy donors (dated by TCRdb to between 2016 and 2019). Describing the broader study: According to a later analysis, one platform produced both the 120 validation repertoires and the 620 or so repertoires of the first cohort. The aim of the study was to test whether cataloging public T cell receptors could identify signatures of past pathogen exposure. Along with the approximately 700-subject first cohort, a separate validation cohort of over a hundred different subjects was used. The study combined high-throughput TCR immunosequencing, statistical association of individual TCRs with disease status, and machine learning to predict cytomegalovirus infection status.

The donors belonged to the validation cohort of approximately 130 subjects, which was separate from the 666-subject first cohort. The research as a whole found: Of the cluster scores, approximately 95% were above 0 in a later analysis, which found that TCRs clustered in the first cohort also tended to co-occur in the 130 or so validation repertoires. The study listed approximately 150 TCR beta chains as associated with cytomegalovirus. All 120 or so repertoires were used to score co-occurrence in the validation cohort in a later analysis, because that analysis had no HLA typing for the cohort. A few of the identified cytomegalovirus-associated TCR beta chains were confirmed in vitro to be specific for cytomegalovirus antigens. Most TCR sequences were observed very rarely across donors, whereas some public TCRs were present in many individuals. According to the authors, the approach could potentially be generalized to other disease states and immunological phenotypes. The classifier was reported to diagnose cytomegalovirus status with high specificity and sensitivity in both the original and validation cohorts.

V lost 8 bases and J lost 4 bases, and the count of bases not matched to a germline gene is 9. The CDR3 spans 14 residues, from the cysteine through the phenylalanine. Here the CDR3 DNA is all that survives: 42 bases in frame from base 1. CDR1 MNHEY and CDR2 SMNVEV are derived from the germline V gene (reference sequence). The library came from the immunoSEQ multiplex PCR assay. On the study's bioinformatics: To diagnose cytomegalovirus status from the catalog of TCR beta chain sequences, a statistical classification framework was built. The immuneACCESS repertoire file appears here via TCRdb, limited to in-frame rearrangements. These files lack a portion of the clones; in checked studies, under half of the deficit traces to unresolved V genes, and the cause of the others is not known. V and J calls and clone size are those listed in that table; D and trimming were worked out from the DNA. The sample data list about 250,000 clones, and more than 85% of these were observed just once. The leading ten clones occupy around 12% of the sample.

To note about this clone: The antigen it recognizes is unknown. No much larger clone is present one base from it, and per-base qualities are unavailable.

This sequence was found in a man between 18 and 29 years old in good health and CMV-seropositive. Recombination linked TRBV27 to TRBJ2-7, and 9 bases in between align with TRBD1. What was sequenced was PBMCs. CDR3 region: CASCPGTGLYEQYF. The nucleotide sequence is given as TGTGCCAGCTGCCCCGGGACAGGGTTATACGAGCAGTACTTC.